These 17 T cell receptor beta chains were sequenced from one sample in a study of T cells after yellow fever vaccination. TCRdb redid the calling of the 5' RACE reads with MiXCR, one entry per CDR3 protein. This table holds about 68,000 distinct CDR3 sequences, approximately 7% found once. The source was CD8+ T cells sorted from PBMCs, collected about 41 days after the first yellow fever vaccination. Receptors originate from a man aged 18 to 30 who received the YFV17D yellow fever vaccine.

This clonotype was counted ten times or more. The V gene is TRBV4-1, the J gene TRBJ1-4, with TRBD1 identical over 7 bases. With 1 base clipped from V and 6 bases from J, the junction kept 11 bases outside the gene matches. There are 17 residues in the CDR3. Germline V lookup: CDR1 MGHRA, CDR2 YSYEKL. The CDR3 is CASSQVDFGTDYEKLFF. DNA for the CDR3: TGCGCCAGCAGCCAAGTAGACTTCGGGACAGACTATGAAAAACTGTTTTTT.

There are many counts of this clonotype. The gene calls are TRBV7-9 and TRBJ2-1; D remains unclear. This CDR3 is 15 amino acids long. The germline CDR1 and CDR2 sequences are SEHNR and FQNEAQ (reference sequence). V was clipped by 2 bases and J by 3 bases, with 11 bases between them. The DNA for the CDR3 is TGTGCCAGCAGCTTACAACTACAAAGCTACAATGAGCAGTTCTTC. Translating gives CASSLQLQSYNEQFF.

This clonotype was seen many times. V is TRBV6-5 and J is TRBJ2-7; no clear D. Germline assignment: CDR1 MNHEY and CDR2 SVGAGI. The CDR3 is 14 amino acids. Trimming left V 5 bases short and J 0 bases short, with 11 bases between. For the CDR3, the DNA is TGTGCCAGCAGTCCCCTGGGTGGCTCCTACGAGCAGTACGTC. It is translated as CASSPLGGSYEQYV.

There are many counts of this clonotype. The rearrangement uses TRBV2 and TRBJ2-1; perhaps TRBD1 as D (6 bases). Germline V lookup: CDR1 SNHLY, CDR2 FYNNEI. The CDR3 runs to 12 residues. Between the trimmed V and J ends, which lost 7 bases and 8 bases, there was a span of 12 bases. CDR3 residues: CASTNRVDEQFF. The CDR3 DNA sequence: TGTGCCAGCACGAACAGGGTGGATGAGCAGTTCTTC.

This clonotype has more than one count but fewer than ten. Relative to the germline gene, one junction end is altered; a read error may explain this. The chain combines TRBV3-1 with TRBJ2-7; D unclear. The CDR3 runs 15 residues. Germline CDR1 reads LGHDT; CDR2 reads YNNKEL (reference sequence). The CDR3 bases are TGTGCCTGCAGCCAAGATGGGATGAGCTCCTACGAGCAGTACTTC. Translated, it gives CACSQDGMSSYEQYF.

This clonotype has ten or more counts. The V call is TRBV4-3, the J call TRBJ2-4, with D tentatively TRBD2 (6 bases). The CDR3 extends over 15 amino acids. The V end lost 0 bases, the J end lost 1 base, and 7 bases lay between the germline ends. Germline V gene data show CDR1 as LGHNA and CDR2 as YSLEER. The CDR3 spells CASSQDGGAKNIQYF. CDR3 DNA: TGCGCCAGCAGCCAAGACGGAGGGGCCAAAAACATTCAGTACTTC.

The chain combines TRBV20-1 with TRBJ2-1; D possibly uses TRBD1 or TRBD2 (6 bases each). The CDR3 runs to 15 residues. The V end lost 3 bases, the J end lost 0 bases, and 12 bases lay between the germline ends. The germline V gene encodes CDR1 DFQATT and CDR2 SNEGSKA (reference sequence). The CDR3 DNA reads TGCAGTGCTAGTCTAGGGGGGAACTCCTACAATGAGCAGTTCTTC. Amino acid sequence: CSASLGGNSYNEQFF.

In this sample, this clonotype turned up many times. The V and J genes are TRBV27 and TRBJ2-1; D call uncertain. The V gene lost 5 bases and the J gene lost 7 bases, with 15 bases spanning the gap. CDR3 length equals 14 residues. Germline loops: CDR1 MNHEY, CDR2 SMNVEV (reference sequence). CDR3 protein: CASSRLGASNEQFF. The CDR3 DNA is TGTGCCAGCAGTCGCCTTGGTGCGTCGAATGAGCAGTTCTTC.

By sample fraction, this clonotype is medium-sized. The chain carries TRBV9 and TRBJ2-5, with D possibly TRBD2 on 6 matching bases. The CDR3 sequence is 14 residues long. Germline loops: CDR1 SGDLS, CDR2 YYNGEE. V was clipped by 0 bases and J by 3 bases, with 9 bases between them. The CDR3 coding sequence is TGTGCCAGCAGCGTAGCGGGGGTTGAAGAGACCCAGTACTTC. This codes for CASSVAGVEETQYF.

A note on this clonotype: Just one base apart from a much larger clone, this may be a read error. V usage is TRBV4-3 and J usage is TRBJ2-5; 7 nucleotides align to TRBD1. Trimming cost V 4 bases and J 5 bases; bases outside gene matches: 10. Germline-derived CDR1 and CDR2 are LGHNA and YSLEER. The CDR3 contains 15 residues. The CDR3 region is CASSRRDSPHETQYF. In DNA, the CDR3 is TGCGCCAGCAGCCGACGGGACAGCCCACATGAGACCCAGTACTTC.

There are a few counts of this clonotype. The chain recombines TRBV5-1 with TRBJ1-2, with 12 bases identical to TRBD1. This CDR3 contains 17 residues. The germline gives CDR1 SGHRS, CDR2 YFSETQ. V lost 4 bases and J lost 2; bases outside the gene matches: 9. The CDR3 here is CASSAGTGGENNYGYTF. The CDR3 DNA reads TGCGCCAGCAGCGCAGGGACAGGGGGCGAGAACAACTATGGCTACACCTTC.

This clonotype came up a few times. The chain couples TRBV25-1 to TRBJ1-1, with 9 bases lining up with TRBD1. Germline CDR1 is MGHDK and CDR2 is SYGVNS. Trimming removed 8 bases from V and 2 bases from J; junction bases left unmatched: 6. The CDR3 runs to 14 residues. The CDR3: CASLPGQGNTEAFF. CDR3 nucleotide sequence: TGTGCCAGCCTGCCGGGACAGGGTAACACTGAAGCTTTCTTT.

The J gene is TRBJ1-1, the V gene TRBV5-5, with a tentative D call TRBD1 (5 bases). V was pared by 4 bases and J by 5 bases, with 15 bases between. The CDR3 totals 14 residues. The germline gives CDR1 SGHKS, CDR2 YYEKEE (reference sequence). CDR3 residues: CASSLYGGMTEAFF. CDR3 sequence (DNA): TGTGCCAGCAGCCTCTATGGGGGGATGACTGAAGCTTTCTTT.

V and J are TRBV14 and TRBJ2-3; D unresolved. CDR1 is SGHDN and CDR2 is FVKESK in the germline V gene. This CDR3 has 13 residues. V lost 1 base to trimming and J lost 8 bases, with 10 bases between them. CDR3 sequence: CASSQVSSATQYF. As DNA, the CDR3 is TGTGCCAGCAGCCAAGTCAGTTCGGCTACGCAGTATTTT. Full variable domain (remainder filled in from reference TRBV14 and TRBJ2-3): EAGVTQFPSHSVIEKGQTVTLRCDPISGHDNLYWYRRVMGKEIKFLLHFVKESKQDESGMPNNRFLAERTGGTYSTLKVQPAELEDSGVYFCASSQVSSATQYFGPGTRLTVL.

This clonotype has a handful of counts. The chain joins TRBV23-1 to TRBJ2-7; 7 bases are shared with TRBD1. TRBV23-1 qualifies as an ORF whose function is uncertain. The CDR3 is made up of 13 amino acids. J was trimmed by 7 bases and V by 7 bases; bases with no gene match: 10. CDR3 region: CASNIGTVTEQYV. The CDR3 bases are TGCGCCAGCAATATAGGGACAGTCACTGAGCAGTACGTC.

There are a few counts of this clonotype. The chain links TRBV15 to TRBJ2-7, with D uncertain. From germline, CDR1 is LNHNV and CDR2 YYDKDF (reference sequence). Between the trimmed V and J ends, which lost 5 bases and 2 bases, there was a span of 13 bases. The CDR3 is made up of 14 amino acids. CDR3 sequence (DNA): TGTGCCACCAGCTCCGGTGTGGGGACCTACGAGCAGTACTTC. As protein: CATSSGVGTYEQYF.

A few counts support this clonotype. The CDR3: CSVDMGAGANVLTF. The CDR3 DNA reads TGCAGCGTTGATATGGGGGCTGGGGCCAACGTCCTGACTTTC. This chain joins TRBV29-1 and TRBJ2-6, with D perhaps matching TRBD1 or TRBD2 (5 bases each). Looked up from germline, CDR1 is SQVTM and CDR2 is ANQGSEA. With 3 bases removed from V and 2 bases from J, the gap between germline ends came to 8 bases. CDR3 size: 14 residues.